The rows below give T cell receptor beta chains drawn from one sample of a study of shared clonotypes between healthy human individuals. Only in-frame clones appear in the TCRdb table, and some are missing; sequencing was by immunoSEQ multiplex PCR. The sample includes under 600,000 clones, about 80% of them seen just once. The sequenced sample was PBMCs. The source of these receptors is a woman aged 40 to 50 in good health. Some clones in this sample may be carry-over from other donors' samples. The CDR3 runs from the conserved cysteine through the conserved F or W. D genes are given only for firm matches. For some rows the clone size is stated as once, few or many, or as a class when expanded; others skip it.

J gene | D gene | clone size | V gene | CDR3 protein | CDR3 DNA
TRBJ2-2 | NA | once | TRBV7-9 | CASSLAAAQAWAGELFF | TGTGCCAGCAGCTTAGCAGCGGCACAGGCTTGGGCCGGGGAGCTGTTTTTT
TRBJ2-7 | NA | NA | TRBV30 | CAWRGSTYEQYF | TGTGCCTGGAGAGGATCCACCTACGAGCAGTACTTC
TRBJ2-7 | NA | NA | TRBV14 | CASSQVGYEQYF | TGTGCCAGCAGCCAAGTGGGCTACGAGCAGTACTTC
TRBJ2-7 | NA | NA | TRBV4-3 | CASSQLIGSGYEQYF | TGCGCCAGCAGCCAACTAATCGGGAGCGGCTACGAGCAGTACTTC
TRBJ2-1 | TRBD2 | NA | TRBV7-6 | CASSLQGLASHNEQFF | TGTGCCAGCAGCTTACAAGGACTAGCGAGTCACAATGAGCAGTTCTTC
TRBJ1-2 | NA | once | TRBV7-9 | CASSPLAEGDGYTF | TGTGCCAGCAGCCCTTTGGCGGAGGGCGATGGGTACACCTTC
TRBJ2-5 | NA | NA | TRBV7-9 | CASSSEGVTQYF | TGTGCCAGCAGCTCCGAGGGAGTGACCCAGTACTTC
TRBJ2-7 | TRBD1 | once | TRBV27 | CASGTGGRYEQYF | TGTGCCAGCGGGACAGGGGGTCGGTACGAGCAGTACTTC
TRBJ2-5 | TRBD1 | NA | TRBV23-1 | CANSRDRGETQYF | TGCGCCAACAGCCGGGACAGGGGAGAGACCCAGTACTTC
TRBJ2-7 | NA | NA | TRBV5-1 | CASSSGWTVSYEQYF | TGCGCCAGCAGCTCCGGTTGGACAGTCTCCTACGAGCAGTACTTC
TRBJ1-2 | NA | NA | TRBV4-1 | CASSPTLDSLFYGYTF | TGCGCCAGCAGCCCCACCTTGGACAGCCTTTTCTATGGCTACACCTTC
TRBJ1-6 | NA | few | TRBV19 | CASRGAERTNSPLHF | TGTGCCAGTAGGGGGGCAGAGCGGACGAATTCACCCCTCCACTTT
TRBJ2-3 | TRBD2 | once | TRBV28 | CASSFPLAGRYSDTQYF | TGTGCCAGCAGTTTCCCCTTAGCGGGAAGATACTCAGATACGCAGTATTTT
TRBJ2-7 | NA | NA | TRBV19 | CASSIAQRTYEQYF | TGTGCCAGTAGTATTGCTCAGCGGACCTACGAGCAGTACTTC
TRBJ2-7 | NA | NA | TRBV4-3 | CASSLSLRGQYEQYF | TGCGCCAGCAGCCTCAGTCTTAGGGGCCAGTACGAGCAGTACTTC
TRBJ2-7 | TRBD1 | NA | TRBV28 | CASSFGTGAYEQYF | TGTGCCAGCAGTTTCGGGACAGGGGCCTACGAGCAGTACTTC
TRBJ2-7 | NA | NA | TRBV20-1 | CSTGRGDEQYF | TGCAGTACCGGTAGGGGTGACGAGCAGTACTTC
TRBJ1-5 | NA | NA | TRBV4-1 | CASSQVGGGPQHF | TGCGCCAGCAGCCAAGTGGGCGGGGGGCCCCAGCATTTT
TRBJ2-7 | NA | NA | TRBV2 | CASKDVSYEQYF | TGTGCCAGCAAGGACGTCTCCTACGAGCAGTACTTC
TRBJ2-1 | NA | NA | TRBV5-1 | CASSLGLGNEQFF | TGCGCCAGCAGCTTGGGTTTGGGAAATGAGCAGTTCTTC
TRBJ2-2 | NA | NA | TRBV5-1 | CASSLETNTGELFF | TGCGCCAGCAGCCTGGAGACGAACACCGGGGAGCTGTTTTTT
TRBJ1-5 | NA | few | TRBV7-6 | CASSLVAQGQPQHF | TGTGCCAGCAGCTTAGTGGCCCAAGGTCAGCCCCAGCATTTT
TRBJ1-5 | TRBD1 | many | TRBV19 | CASSTPGTGDQPQHF | TGTGCCAGTAGTACCCCCGGGACAGGGGATCAGCCCCAGCATTTT
TRBJ2-2 | TRBD2 | few | TRBV5-1 | CASSVRTSGTGMTGELFF | TGCGCCAGCAGCGTACGGACTAGCGGGACTGGGATGACCGGGGAGCTGTTTTTT
TRBJ2-1 | NA | NA | TRBV15 | CATSSDRTEQFF | TGTGCCACCAGCAGTGACAGAACCGAGCAGTTCTTC
TRBJ2-2 | TRBD1 | NA | TRBV4-2 | CASSQERGQGTGELFF | TGTGCCAGCAGCCAAGAAAGGGGGCAGGGGACCGGGGAGCTGTTTTTT
TRBJ1-5 | NA | few | TRBV6-1 | CASSEEEVSVGQPQHF | TGTGCCAGCAGTGAAGAGGAGGTGTCAGTGGGTCAGCCCCAGCATTTT
TRBJ1-6 | NA | NA | TRBV30 | CASKMGLRSPLHF | TGTGCCTCCAAGATGGGGTTGCGATCACCCCTCCACTTT
TRBJ2-7 | NA | once | TRBV30 | CAWSVRGPYEQYF | TGTGCCTGGAGTGTACGGGGGCCATACGAGCAGTACTTC
TRBJ1-1 | NA | once | TRBV4-1 | CASSQDHDLNTEAFF | TGCGCCAGCAGCCAGGACCATGATTTGAACACTGAAGCTTTCTTT
TRBJ1-3 | NA | NA | TRBV5-4 | CASGPDPSGNTIYF | TGTGCCAGCGGCCCCGACCCCTCTGGAAACACCATATATTTT
TRBJ2-7 | NA | NA | TRBV27 | CASSFSGVLEQYF | TGTGCCAGCAGTTTCTCAGGGGTCTTGGAGCAGTACTTC
TRBJ1-2 | TRBD1 | once | TRBV9 | CASSVGGQGFLQGYTF | TGTGCCAGCAGCGTAGGTGGACAGGGGTTCCTTCAAGGCTACACCTTC
TRBJ2-7 | NA | NA | TRBV29-1 | CSAGGTGNVEQYF | TGCAGCGCGGGAGGGACAGGGAATGTCGAGCAGTACTTC
TRBJ1-5 | TRBD1 | few | TRBV28 | CASRTWRTGGQPQHF | TGTGCCAGCAGGACCTGGCGGACAGGGGGCCAGCCCCAGCATTTT
TRBJ1-5 | NA | NA | TRBV6-6 | CASTVGVSNQPQHF | TGTGCCAGCACCGTGGGGGTTAGCAATCAGCCCCAGCATTTT
TRBJ2-2 | NA | NA | TRBV19 | CASSRAGFTGELFF | TGTGCCAGTAGTAGGGCCGGGTTCACCGGGGAGCTGTTTTTT
TRBJ2-3 | NA | NA | TRBV11-3 | CASSRGATDTQYF | TGTGCCAGCAGCCGGGGGGCCACAGATACGCAGTATTTT
TRBJ2-3 | TRBD2 | few | TRBV2 | CALQGQLAGDRTDTQYF | TGTGCCTTACAGGGGCAGCTAGCGGGAGACAGGACAGATACGCAGTATTTT
TRBJ2-3 | NA | NA | TRBV7-8 | CASSFAGDTQYF | TGTGCCAGCAGCTTCGCTGGAGATACGCAGTATTTT
TRBJ2-7 | TRBD2 | once | TRBV18 | CASSPGLAGTYEQYF | TGTGCCAGCTCACCAGGACTAGCGGGAACCTACGAGCAGTACTTC
TRBJ2-2 | TRBD2 | once | TRBV10-1 | CASSDSGGTGELFF | TGCGCCAGCAGTGATAGCGGGGGCACCGGGGAGCTGTTTTTT
TRBJ2-7 | TRBD2 | NA | TRBV5-6 | CASSFGAGGHYEQYF | TGTGCCAGCAGCTTCGGCGCGGGAGGGCACTACGAGCAGTACTTC
TRBJ1-2 | NA | many | TRBV29-1 | CSVEGAYTF | TGCAGCGTTGAAGGGGCCTACACCTTC
TRBJ1-1 | TRBD1 | few | TRBV28 | CASILRQGEAFF | TGTGCCAGCATACTACGACAGGGAGAAGCTTTCTTT
TRBJ2-7 | NA | NA | TRBV19 | CASSITGSSGEQYF | TGTGCCAGTAGTATAACCGGATCCTCCGGCGAGCAGTACTTC
TRBJ2-1 | TRBD2 | NA | TRBV28 | CASSLALGAGGYNEQFF | TGTGCCAGCAGTCTCGCTCTCGGGGCGGGGGGTTACAATGAGCAGTTCTTC
TRBJ2-6 | TRBD2 | NA | TRBV5-1 | CASSLRIGTSVSGANVLTF | TGCGCCAGCAGCCTCCGGATCGGGACTAGCGTTTCCGGGGCCAACGTCCTGACTTTC
TRBJ2-5 | NA | NA | TRBV19 | CASSMFGGEETQYF | TGTGCCAGTAGTATGTTTGGTGGAGAAGAGACCCAGTACTTC
TRBJ2-1 | NA | NA | TRBV5-1 | CASSLRDSGSSYNEQFF | TGCGCCAGCAGCTTGCGGGATAGCGGCTCCTCCTACAATGAGCAGTTCTTC